One and the same sample provided the 24 T cell receptor beta chains below, sequenced in a study of T cells in Graves' hyperthyroidism and ophthalmopathy. RNA transcripts gave rise to amplified TCR beta CDR3 regions. When the TCR CDR3 underwent first-round RT-PCR, the HTBI primer set was used. MiXCR was run by TCRdb on the multiplex PCR reads, yielding one entry per CDR3 protein. The table records around 500,000 distinct CDR3 sequences, less than 15% of them present only once. Specimen: blood. The receptors here all came from a woman aged 40-49 years with Graves' hyperthyroidism.

This clonotype was picked up a small number of times. This chain joins TRBV4-1 and TRBJ1-4; D is possibly TRBD1 (6 bases). The CDR3 is made up of 13 amino acids. V lost 4 bases to trimming and J lost 4 bases, with 7 bases between them. Germline CDR1 MGHRA, CDR2 YSYEKL. CDR3 residues: CASSRRGNEKLFF. CDR3 in DNA: TGCGCCAGCAGCCGCAGGGGTAATGAAAAACTGTTTTTT.

This clonotype has more than one count but fewer than ten. The chain is built from TRBV10-1 and TRBJ2-7; TRBD2 matches 13 bases. The CDR3 is 16 residues long. Germline lookup yields CDR1 WNHNN and CDR2 SYGVQD (reference sequence). V lost 0 bases and J lost 5; bases outside the gene matches: 4. The CDR3 loop is CASSESIGTSGNEQYF. Here the CDR3 DNA reads TGCGCCAGCAGTGAGTCGATTGGGACTAGCGGGAACGAGCAGTACTTC.

This clonotype was seen a handful of times. The V and J genes are TRBV27 and TRBJ2-7, with D possibly being TRBD2 (6 bases). The germline gives CDR1 MNHEY, CDR2 SMNVEV (reference sequence). The germline V and J ends were trimmed by 8 bases and 2 bases, with 16 bases remaining between them. The CDR3 is made up of 14 amino acids. In nucleotides, the CDR3 is TGTGCCAGCGTGCTCGGGGCGGGGACCTACGAGCAGTACTTC. The encoded protein is CASVLGAGTYEQYF.

The V gene is TRBV28, the J gene TRBJ2-5, with 7 bases fitting TRBD1. The CDR3 loop spans 14 amino acids. V shed 6 bases, J shed 5 bases, and the junction held 9 bases outside the gene matches. The germline V gene encodes CDR1 MDHEN and CDR2 SYDVKM. CDR3 coding DNA: TGTGCCAGCAGCCCCTGGGACAGAGGGGAGACCCAGTACTTC. Translating gives CASSPWDRGETQYF.

The rearrangement joins TRBV9 to TRBJ2-5; TRBD2 matches 12 bases. The CDR3 covers 15 residues. J lost 5 bases, V lost 1 base, and 3 bases had no gene match. CDR1 and CDR2 (germline): SGDLS, YYNGEE. The CDR3 reads CASSVTTSGSETQYF. In DNA form, the CDR3 reads TGTGCCAGCAGCGTAACGACTAGCGGGAGTGAGACCCAGTACTTC.

This clonotype was counted many times. The J gene is TRBJ2-7, the V gene TRBV3-1, with TRBD2 matching over 15 bases. The germline gives CDR1 LGHDT, CDR2 YNNKEL (reference sequence). This CDR3 contains 18 residues. V was pared by 0 bases and J by 6 bases, with 9 bases of the junction left unmatched. The CDR3 loop is CASSQEWTSGRAKPEQYF. In DNA, the CDR3 is TGTGCCAGCAGCCAAGAGTGGACTAGCGGGAGGGCCAAGCCCGAGCAGTACTTC.

This clonotype was found many times. V gene TRBV20-1 combines with J gene TRBJ2-7; 10 bases fit TRBD2. This CDR3 comprises 14 residues. CDR1 and CDR2 (germline): DFQATT, SNEGSKA (reference sequence). Trimming took 4 bases from V and 4 from J; bases not matched to a gene: 7. The CDR3 sequence: CSANLASGSYEQYF. The CDR3, as DNA: TGCAGTGCTAACTTGGCTAGCGGGAGTTACGAGCAGTACTTC.

This clonotype has ten or more counts. The chain links TRBV5-1 to TRBJ2-7, with 11 bases fitting TRBD1. There are 14 residues in the CDR3. With 2 bases clipped from V and 5 bases from J, the junction kept 3 bases outside the gene matches. Germline assignment: CDR1 SGHRS and CDR2 YFSETQ. CDR3 amino acids: CASSFGDRGDEQYF. CDR3 bases: TGCGCCAGCAGCTTTGGGGACAGGGGGGACGAGCAGTACTTC.

This clonotype has at least ten counts. This chain's CDR3 is CASSSARGGEQFF. The DNA of the CDR3 is TGCGCCAGCAGTTCTGCACGGGGAGGGGAGCAGTTCTTC. The chain is built from TRBV5-1 and TRBJ2-1, with 7 bases matching TRBD2. The V gene end was trimmed by 5 bases and the J gene end by 10 bases; junction bases not matched to a gene: 9. The CDR3 consists of 13 residues. The V gene's germline CDR1 is SGHRS and CDR2 YFSETQ.

Only a few counts were recorded for this clonotype. V is TRBV9 and J is TRBJ2-1; TRBD1 might be the D (7 bases). Germline V CDR1 and CDR2: SGDLS, YYNGEE. V gave up 3 bases and J gave up 5 bases, with 15 bases separating them. The CDR3 loop spans 15 amino acids. The CDR3 spells CASSAGGSPNNEQFF. The CDR3 DNA reads as TGTGCCAGCAGCGCAGGGGGGTCACCCAACAATGAGCAGTTCTTC.

This clonotype was observed a handful of times. Written as DNA, the CDR3 is TGTGCCAGCAGGACAGGGGCGGCAGCTTTCTTT. Protein product: CASRTGAAAFF. This rearrangement joins TRBV2 to TRBJ1-1, with 8 bases fitting TRBD1. The junction had 4 bases not matched to a gene; V was cut back by 6 bases and J by 10 bases. This CDR3 is 11 amino acids long. Germline V gene lookup returns CDR1 SNHLY and CDR2 FYNNEI.

For this clonotype: A much more abundant neighbour one base away suggests this may be a read error. The chain carries TRBV7-9 and TRBJ1-5; D is ambiguous. The CDR3 runs to 16 residues. Germline V CDR1 and CDR2: SEHNR, FQNEAQ (reference sequence). CDR3 in DNA: TGTGCCAGCAGCTTAGGCGGGATAACGAGCAGTCAGCCCCAGCATTTT. It yields the protein CASSLGGITSSQPQHF.

This clonotype was seen a few times. This chain uses TRBV20-1 with TRBJ2-7; 9 nucleotides align to TRBD2. The CDR3 has 14 amino acids. J gave up 2 bases and V 4 bases, and 6 bases lay outside the gene matches. Germline CDR1 reads DFQATT; CDR2 reads SNEGSKA (reference sequence). This CDR3 is CSAIIAGVTYEQYF. The CDR3 DNA reads TGCAGTGCTATAATAGCGGGAGTGACCTACGAGCAGTACTTC.

This chain uses TRBV28 with TRBJ2-2, with D perhaps TRBD1 or TRBD2 (5 bases each). Germline V lookup: CDR1 MDHEN, CDR2 SYDVKM. Trimming took 0 bases from V and 4 from J, leaving 9 bases between them. This CDR3 region has 15 residues. CDR3 sequence: CASSLWWGPTGELFF. The CDR3 DNA sequence: TGTGCCAGCAGTTTATGGTGGGGACCCACCGGGGAGCTGTTTTTT.

In its sample, this clonotype was seen many times. This chain connects TRBV28 to TRBJ2-7; TRBD2 agrees at 7 bases. The V segment lost 7 bases and the J segment 2 bases; nucleotides outside the gene matches: 8. CDR1 MDHEN and CDR2 SYDVKM come from the germline V gene. The CDR3 sequence is 14 residues long. This chain's CDR3 is CASTRAGNAYEQYF. The CDR3 nucleotides are TGTGCCAGCACTCGAGCGGGAAATGCCTACGAGCAGTACTTC.

This clonotype was observed at least ten times. The chain has TRBV19 and TRBJ2-1; 15 bases fit TRBD2. Germline assignment: CDR1 LNHDA and CDR2 SQIVND (reference sequence). The CDR3 extends over 15 amino acids. J lost 7 bases, V lost 7 bases, and 5 bases had no gene match. CDR3 residues: CASTTGTSGRNEQFF. DNA for the CDR3: TGTGCCAGTACCACCGGGACTAGCGGGAGGAATGAGCAGTTCTTC. The whole variable domain, remainder taken from reference TRBV19 and TRBJ2-1, is DGGITQSPKYLFRKEGQNVTLSCEQNLNHDAMYWYRQDPGQGLRLIYYSQIVNDFQKGDIAEGYSVSREKKESFPLTVTSAQKNPTAFYLCASTTGTSGRNEQFFGPGTRLTVL.

This clonotype has only one observation. This chain uses TRBV5-1 with TRBJ1-6, with D hard to call. Per the germline V gene, CDR1 is SGHRS and CDR2 is YFSETQ. V lost 5 bases and J 8 bases, leaving 17 bases between the germline ends. This CDR3 is 15 amino acids long. The CDR3 DNA reads TGCGCCAGCAGTTCCCAACCAGGAGTAGATTCACCCCTCCACTTT. Its protein product is CASSSQPGVDSPLHF.

The chain couples TRBV5-1 to TRBJ2-3; TRBD2 is a possible D gene (6 bases). The CDR3 has 15 residues. V shed 6 bases and J shed 2 bases, with 16 bases lying between them. In germline, CDR1 is SGHRS, CDR2 YFSETQ. CDR3 DNA: TGCGCCAGCAAACAAACCGGGAGTCCCACAGATACGCAGTATTTT. Amino acid sequence: CASKQTGSPTDTQYF. Complete variable domain (other parts from reference TRBV5-1 and TRBJ2-3): KAGVTQTPRYLIKTRGQQVTLSCSPISGHRSVSWYQQTPGQGLQFLFEYFSETQRNKGNFPGRFSGRQFSNSRSEMNVSTLELGDSALYLCASKQTGSPTDTQYFGPGTRLTVL.

The chain is built from TRBV27 and TRBJ1-1, with 7 bases identical to TRBD1. This CDR3 spans 14 amino acids. J gave up 4 bases and V 7 bases, and 9 bases lay outside the gene matches. Germline CDR1 and CDR2: MNHEY and SMNVEV (reference sequence). CDR3 coding DNA: TGTGCCAGCACCCCCATTCCAGGGGGCACTGAAGCTTTCTTT. Protein sequence: CASTPIPGGTEAFF.

In this sample, this clonotype turned up many times. The chain employs TRBV7-3 and TRBJ2-3, with D tentatively TRBD1 or TRBD2 (6 bases each). Germline CDR1 and CDR2: SGHTA and FQGTGA. The V gene lost 5 bases and the J gene lost 2 bases, with 20 bases spanning the gap. The CDR3 is made up of 17 amino acids. CDR3 DNA: TGTGCCAGCAGCGCACAGGGTCCCGGGACTTACACAGATACGCAGTATTTT. Translated: CASSAQGPGTYTDTQYF.

This clonotype was picked up many times. The genes are TRBV5-1 and TRBJ2-3; no clear D gene. The CDR3 loop spans 13 amino acids. V lost 4 bases and J lost 4, with 10 bases in between. The germline V gene has CDR1 SGHRS and CDR2 YFSETQ. The chain's CDR3 is CASSPRPPDTQYF. In DNA, the CDR3 is TGCGCCAGCAGCCCCAGACCTCCAGATACGCAGTATTTT.

This clonotype was detected many times. In nucleotides, the CDR3 is TGTGCCAGCAGTTACCGGAGTCATCCCTACGAGCAGTACTTC. Amino acids: CASSYRSHPYEQYF. The genes are TRBV28 and TRBJ2-7; D unresolved. Deletions cut 4 bases from V and 2 bases from J, with 12 bases between. The CDR3 has 14 residues. Germline V lookup: CDR1 MDHEN, CDR2 SYDVKM.

Points on this clonotype: One base away lies a much larger clone, so this may be a sequencing read error. In DNA form, the CDR3 reads TGTGCCAGCAGCTCCGGAGGCGGGGGCCCCTACGAGCAGTGCTTC. It codes for CASSSGGGGPYEQCF. This chain uses TRBV5-4 with TRBJ2-7, with D possibly matching TRBD2 (7 bases). The CDR3 covers 15 residues. The germline CDR1 and CDR2 sequences are SGHNT and YYREEE (reference sequence).

The J gene is TRBJ2-1, the V gene TRBV18, with 8 bases that match TRBD2. The CDR3 spans 15 residues. From germline, CDR1 is KGHSH and CDR2 LQKENI. J gave up 2 bases and V 2 bases, and 2 bases lay outside the gene matches. The CDR3 coding sequence is TGTGCCAGCTCACCAGGTAGCGGGACCTACAATGAGCAGTTCTTC. Its protein product is CASSPGSGTYNEQFF.